What follows are 11 T cell receptor beta chains derived from one specimen sequenced in a study of cytomegalovirus exposure and HLA in healthy donors (TCRdb year 2017). Libraries were prepared through the immunoSEQ multiplex PCR assay. The multiplex PCR relied on a mix of 60 forward primers for TCR Vbeta segments and 13 reverse primers for TCR Jbeta segments. TCRdb obtained this table from immuneACCESS and retained in-frame rearrangements with V and J assigned. These tables miss some clones; where compared with another copy, unresolved V genes account for less than half of the shortfall, and the remainder is unexplained. For this sample there are 160,000 or so clones; roughly 83% appear just once. The ten largest clones represent around 1.6% of the sample. The sequenced sample was PBMCs. The receptor set was obtained from a woman aged 18-29 years in good health and CMV-seronegative.

V and J are TRBV7-9 and TRBJ1-6; a possible D gene is TRBD1 (5 bases). Between the trimmed V and J ends, which lost 4 bases and 13 bases, there was a span of 26 bases. This CDR3 has 17 residues. Germline V gene lookup returns CDR1 SEHNR and CDR2 FQNEAQ (reference sequence). Written as DNA, the CDR3 is TGTGCCAGCAGCTCACCTCAGGCGGGTCACCGGAGGGGTCCCCTCCACTTT. It is translated as CASSSPQAGHRRGPLHF.

The V and J genes are TRBV2 and TRBJ2-5; no reliable D call. Trimming took 7 bases from V and 3 from J, leaving 18 bases between them. Germline V gene lookup returns CDR1 SNHLY and CDR2 FYNNEI. The CDR3 is made up of 15 amino acids. CDR3: CASTRPLGRKETQYF. The CDR3 region has the DNA TGTGCCAGCACGAGGCCGCTCGGTAGAAAAGAGACCCAGTACTTC.

Notes on this clone: This same CDR3 is encoded by further DNA sequences in the sample. This chain connects TRBV6-5 to TRBJ1-2, with D tentatively TRBD1 (5 bases). This CDR3 region has 14 residues. Germline assignment: CDR1 MNHEY and CDR2 SVGAGI. The ends were cut back, 0 bases at V and 4 bases at J, with 9 bases in the middle. The CDR3 here is CASSYSPGGYGYTF. CDR3 nucleotide sequence: TGTGCCAGCAGTTACTCGCCGGGGGGCTATGGCTACACCTTC.

J is TRBJ2-2 and V is TRBV7-9, with 10 bases aligning to TRBD1. The germline CDR1 and CDR2 sequences are SEHNR and FQNEAQ (reference sequence). The CDR3 is 16 residues long. V shed 4 bases, J shed 4 bases, and the junction held 6 bases outside the gene matches. The CDR3 reads CASSSPGQGTTGELFF. CDR3 DNA: TGTGCCAGCAGCTCACCGGGACAGGGGACCACCGGGGAGCTGTTTTTT.

The sample holds one count of this clone. A read error may account for a junction end that differs from germline. V and J are TRBV7-7 and TRBJ2-2, with 7 positions matching TRBD1. Germline V gene sequence: CDR1 SSHAT, CDR2 FNYEAQ (reference sequence). The CDR3 length is 15 residues. In DNA form, the CDR3 reads TGTGCTAGCAGCCTAGGGGGCTCAGGCACCGGGGAGCTGTTTTTT. The encoded protein is CASSLGGSGTGELFF. The variable domain in full, completed from reference TRBV7-7 and TRBJ2-2, reads GAGVSQSPRYKVTKRGQDVTLRCDPISSHATLYWYQQALGQGPEFLTYFNYEAQPDKSGLPSDRFSAERPEGSISTLTIQRTEQRDSAMYRCASSLGGSGTGELFFGEGSRLTVL.

The chain joins TRBV19 to TRBJ1-1, with 7 bases identical to TRBD1. Trimming at V came to 5 bases and at J to 5 bases, leaving 17 bases not matched to a gene. The CDR3 runs 17 residues. Germline-derived CDR1 and CDR2 are LNHDA and SQIVND (reference sequence). The CDR3 DNA is TGTGCCAGTAGTCTAAGACAGGGAAGAACGAGGGGGACTGAAGCTTTCTTT. Translated, it gives CASSLRQGRTRGTEAFF. The complete variable domain, with remaining parts taken from reference TRBV19 and TRBJ1-1, reads DGGITQSPKYLFRKEGQNVTLSCEQNLNHDAMYWYRQDPGQGLRLIYYSQIVNDFQKGDIAEGYSVSREKKESFPLTVTSAQKNPTAFYLCASSLRQGRTRGTEAFFGQGTRLTVV.

V usage is TRBV6-1 and J usage is TRBJ2-3; 7 bases map to TRBD1. Unmatched junction bases numbered 8, after V lost 6 bases and J lost 5 bases. Per the germline V gene, CDR1 is MNHNS and CDR2 is SASEGT. The CDR3 consists of 14 residues. The CDR3 spells CASSDRVREDTQYF. The CDR3 nucleotides read TGTGCCAGCAGCGACAGGGTCCGAGAAGATACGCAGTATTTT.

V usage is TRBV6-6 and J usage is TRBJ1-5, with a possible D match to TRBD1 (6 bases). The length of the CDR3 is 14 residues. The V end was cut by 10 bases, the J end by 8 bases, with 21 bases between. CDR1 and CDR2 from the germline V gene are MNHNY and SVGAGI (reference sequence). CDR3 residues: CATTRGRSREPQHF. The DNA of the CDR3 is TGTGCCACGACCAGGGGCCGTTCGCGTGAGCCCCAGCATTTT.

J is TRBJ1-3 and V is TRBV9; TRBD1 matches 9 bases. Germline values: CDR1 SGDLS, CDR2 YYNGEE. The J segment lost 8 bases and the V segment lost 2 bases, leaving 5 bases of the junction unmatched. The CDR3 has 14 amino acids. CDR3 residues: CASSVTGGADTIYF. Written as DNA, the CDR3 is TGTGCCAGCAGCGTTACAGGGGGCGCGGACACCATATATTTT. The entire variable domain, with the rest obtained from reference TRBV9 and TRBJ1-3, is as follows: DSGVTQTPKHLITATGQRVTLRCSPRSGDLSVYWYQQSLDQGLQFLIQYYNGEERAKGNILERFSAQQFPDLHSELNLSSLELGDSALYFCASSVTGGADTIYFGEGSWLTVV.

This clone was seen only once. This chain uses TRBV5-1 with TRBJ2-7; D unresolved. The CDR3 consists of 14 residues. From germline, CDR1 is SGHRS and CDR2 YFSETQ. Trimming cost V 2 bases and J 6 bases, with 15 bases left between them. As DNA, the CDR3 is TGCGCCAGCAGCTTAGAAATAAGTACCGGCGAGCAGTACTTC. Translating gives CASSLEISTGEQYF.

This chain joins TRBV11-3 and TRBJ2-4; a weak D match, TRBD1 (6 bases). CDR1 and CDR2 from the germline V gene are SGHNT and YENEEA. This CDR3 has 17 amino acids. V was shortened by 5 bases and J by 0 bases, with 17 bases between the two germline ends. CDR3 protein: CASSAQQGSLAKNIQYF. The CDR3 nucleotides are TGTGCCAGCAGCGCCCAACAGGGAAGTTTAGCCAAAAACATTCAGTACTTC.